This T cell receptor beta chain derives from a study of vaccination and CD4 T cells after COVID-19. Details on this clonotype: Its antigen is still unknown.

The Oncomine TCR Beta short-read assay sequenced DNA from cultured CD4+ T cells. Cultured CD4+ T cells yielded the extracted genomic DNA. MiXCR was run by TCRdb on the PCR reads, yielding one entry per CDR3 protein. Here the sample spans 15,000 to 19,000 distinct CDR3 sequences, more than 35% being singletons. Treatment noted: approximately 9-day PBMC culture with coronavirus spike peptide pools or control peptides (ViraFEST assay). The V gene's germline CDR1 is MNHEY and CDR2 SMNVEV (reference sequence). The length of the CDR3 is 15 residues. The V segment lost 6 bases and the J segment 4 bases; nucleotides outside the gene matches: 8.

This chain connects TRBV27 to TRBJ1-2; 10 bases line up with TRBD1. The receptor comes from a human donor who had recovered from COVID-19. This specimen was CD4+ T cells from blood, cultured in vitro, taken before SARS-CoV-2 vaccination. The chain's CDR3 is CASSAEGTGAYGYTF. The CDR3 DNA reads as TGTGCCAGCAGCGCCGAAGGGACAGGGGCCTATGGCTACACCTTC.